The rows below give T cell receptor beta chains drawn from one sample of a study of Tregs in tolerant kidney transplant recipients. The protocol was immunoSEQ multiplex PCR, while the TCRdb copy is restricted to in-frame clones and leaves out a portion. The sample holds tens of thousands of clones, nearly 98% seen once. Here the sequenced sample was Tregs from blood, taken before the transplant. The source is a human donor who received a combined kidney and bone marrow transplant. Each CDR3 is given with its conserved first and last residue. The D gene is left open where the match is weak. Some rows mark clone size as missing; the rest say once, few, many or name a class of expanded clone.

cdr3_length	clone_size	v_call	d_call	j_call	cdr3_nt	cdr3_aa
17	-	TRBV9	TRBD2	TRBJ2-3	TGTGCCAGCAGCTCCGGACTAGCGGGAGGTTTGGCAGATACGCAGTATTTT	CASSSGLAGGLADTQYF
15	-	TRBV6-5	TRBD1	TRBJ2-1	TGTGCCAGCAGAGGCTGGGGACAGTCCTACAATGAGCAGTTCTTC	CASRGWGQSYNEQFF
16	-	TRBV29-1	TRBD2	TRBJ2-2	TGCAGCGTTGCACCTCCGGGACTAGCCAACACCGGGGAGCTGTTTTTT	CSVAPPGLANTGELFF
16	once	TRBV7-8	TRBD1	TRBJ1-3	TGTGCCAGCAGCTTACTACAGGGGATATCTGGAAACACCATATATTTT	CASSLLQGISGNTIYF
16	-	TRBV28	TRBD1	TRBJ2-1	TGTGCCAGCAGTCCTGCGATCGGACAGGCCTACAATGAGCAGTTCTTC	CASSPAIGQAYNEQFF
15	once	TRBV5-4	-	TRBJ1-6	TGTGCCACCGCGGCCGGGGAATTTTCCTATTCACCCCTCCACTTT	CATAAGEFSYSPLHF
14	-	TRBV5-1	-	TRBJ1-3	TGCGCCAGCAGCGTCCTTAGCTCTGGAAACACCATATATTTT	CASSVLSSGNTIYF
14	once	TRBV5-1	-	TRBJ1-1	TGCGCCAGCAGCTCAGAAACAGTGAACACTGAAGCTTTCTTT	CASSSETVNTEAFF
15	-	TRBV6-6	TRBD1	TRBJ2-1	TGTGCCAGCACCCAAAGACAGGGGACGACGGGTGAGCAGTTCTTC	CASTQRQGTTGEQFF
12	-	TRBV29-1	-	TRBJ2-5	TGCAGCGTTGATACGAGCGGAGAGACCCAGTACTTC	CSVDTSGETQYF
15	-	TRBV5-1	-	TRBJ2-3	TGCGCCAGCAGCTTGGAACAGGGGAGGACAGATACGCAGTATTTT	CASSLEQGRTDTQYF
11	-	TRBV10-3	-	TRBJ2-7	TGTGCCATCAGTGCCCTTTACGAGCAGTACTTC	CAISALYEQYF
15	-	TRBV6-4	-	TRBJ1-2	TGTGCCAGCAGTGATATAGAAACCCAGGGTAATGGCTACACCTTC	CASSDIETQGNGYTF
18	-	TRBV7-2	TRBD2	TRBJ2-3	TGTGCCAGCAGCTTAGAGTTGTGGCCTAGCGGGAGATCAGATACGCAGTATTTT	CASSLELWPSGRSDTQYF
14	-	TRBV6-6	TRBD1	TRBJ2-7	TGTGCCAGCAGTCCCCGGACAGGAACCTACGAGCAGTACTTC	CASSPRTGTYEQYF
12	-	TRBV27	-	TRBJ1-2	TGTGCCAGCAGTTCCCCAGGATATGGCTACACCTTC	CASSSPGYGYTF
13	-	TRBV4-1	-	TRBJ2-7	TGCGCCAGCAGTCCTTTACAGGCCTACGAGCAGTACTTC	CASSPLQAYEQYF
14	once	TRBV10-3	TRBD1	TRBJ1-5	TGTGCCATCTCGGACAGGGACAAGAGTCAGCCCCAGCATTTT	CAISDRDKSQPQHF
14	-	TRBV19	TRBD2	TRBJ2-5	TGTGCCACCAAATTCTCTAGCGGTCAGGGGACCCAGTACTTC	CATKFSSGQGTQYF
13	once	TRBV6-1	TRBD1	TRBJ1-1	TGTGCCAGCAGTGCCGGGACAGGGAGAGAAGCTTTCTTT	CASSAGTGREAFF
15	-	TRBV6-1	-	TRBJ1-4	TGTGCCAGCAGTGAACCACAGGGTCTTGTAGAAAAACTGTTTTTT	CASSEPQGLVEKLFF
12	-	TRBV28	-	TRBJ1-6	TGTGCCAGCAGTTTATCAAATTCACCCCTCCACTTT	CASSLSNSPLHF
13	-	TRBV27	-	TRBJ2-3	TGTGCCAGCAGTGACACCTTCACAGATACGCAGTATTTT	CASSDTFTDTQYF
13	-	TRBV29-1	-	TRBJ1-1	TGCAGCGTGGGCCTGGGGGGGGACACTGAAGCTTTCTTT	CSVGLGGDTEAFF
13	once	TRBV13	-	TRBJ1-2	TGTGCCAGCAGCTTGGCAGGGACTTATGGCTACACCTTC	CASSLAGTYGYTF
12	-	TRBV29-1	-	TRBJ1-2	TGCAGCGTTGAAGATCGAGGGCTCGGCTACACCTTC	CSVEDRGLGYTF
16	-	TRBV19	TRBD2	TRBJ2-1	TGTGCCACTAGAGGGGGAATGGGACTAGCGGGGAATGAGCAGTTCTTC	CATRGGMGLAGNEQFF
15	-	TRBV5-4	-	TRBJ2-2	TGTGCCAGCAGCTTTGGGCAAGGGAACACCGGGGAGCTGTTTTTT	CASSFGQGNTGELFF
14	-	TRBV6-1	TRBD1	TRBJ1-6	TGTGCCAGCAGTGGACAGGGTCCTAATTCACCCCTCCACTTT	CASSGQGPNSPLHF
13	-	TRBV10-1	-	TRBJ1-1	TGCGCCAGCAGTGTCGGTCCATACACTGAAGCTTTCTTT	CASSVGPYTEAFF
16	-	TRBV4-1	-	TRBJ2-3	TGCGCCAGCAGAGGGCGGGGCCTAGCTAGCACAGATACGCAGTATTTT	CASRGRGLASTDTQYF
13	-	TRBV9	-	TRBJ2-3	TGTGCCAGCAGCGCCAGGGTAACAGATACGCAGTATTTT	CASSARVTDTQYF
15	-	TRBV2	-	TRBJ2-4	TGTGCCAGCAGTGACATCGTCGGACAGAAAAACATTCAGTACTTC	CASSDIVGQKNIQYF
15	-	TRBV9	-	TRBJ1-3	TGTGCCAGCAGCGTTATGGGCAGGGATGGAAACACCATATATTTT	CASSVMGRDGNTIYF
15	-	TRBV7-3	TRBD1	TRBJ2-2	TGTGCCAGCAGCTTACAGGGGGCAGACACCGGGGAGCTGTTTTTT	CASSLQGADTGELFF
14	-	TRBV27	TRBD1	TRBJ1-6	TGTGCCAGCCGTTCACAGGGGGCGGTATCACCCCTCCACTTT	CASRSQGAVSPLHF
16	once	TRBV19	TRBD1	TRBJ1-5	TGTGCCAGTAAGGGGCGGGGGACAGGGGGCTCTCAGCCCCAGCATTTT	CASKGRGTGGSQPQHF
16	-	TRBV5-4	-	TRBJ2-1	TGTGCCAGCAGCTTGGCGAGCGGGCGCTCCTACAATGAGCAGTTCTTC	CASSLASGRSYNEQFF
15	-	TRBV2	-	TRBJ2-3	TGTGCCAGCACGCTAGAGCAGGGGCGCACAGATACGCAGTATTTT	CASTLEQGRTDTQYF
16	once	TRBV19	TRBD2	TRBJ2-1	TGTGCCAGTAGGAGACATAGCGGGAGGGCTGACAATGAGCAGTTCTTC	CASRRHSGRADNEQFF
16	-	TRBV10-3	-	TRBJ2-1	TGTGCCATCAGTGAGTCGAGGGACACGGGGTGGAATGAGCAGTTCTTC	CAISESRDTGWNEQFF
17	-	TRBV7-9	TRBD1	TRBJ2-2	TGTGCCAGCAGGCGGACAGGGGGCGTAGGGAACACCGGGGAGCTGTTTTTT	CASRRTGGVGNTGELFF
17	-	TRBV7-2	TRBD2	TRBJ2-2	TGTGCCAGCAGCTTACGGGGACTAGCTTCGATCACCGGGGAGCTGTTTTTT	CASSLRGLASITGELFF
14	-	TRBV11-3	TRBD1	TRBJ1-2	TGTGCCAGCAGAAGAATGGCAGGGGGAGGAGGCTACACCTTC	CASRRMAGGGGYTF
15	-	TRBV5-1	TRBD1	TRBJ2-2	TGCGCCAGCAGCTTGGCCACAGGGGAAATCGGGGAGCTGTTTTTT	CASSLATGEIGELFF
15	-	TRBV5-1	-	TRBJ2-3	TGCGCCAGCAGCTTATCGACAGCGACGGCAGATACGCAGTATTTT	CASSLSTATADTQYF
14	-	TRBV21-1	-	TRBJ2-7	TGTGCCAGCAGCAAACGGGCCAGGGCATACGAGCAGTACTTC	CASSKRARAYEQYF
17	-	TRBV7-2	-	TRBJ2-1	TGTGCCAGCAGCTTAGTTCTTACCCCTAGCGTTTACAATGAGCAGTTCTTC	CASSLVLTPSVYNEQFF
15	-	TRBV19	TRBD1	TRBJ1-2	TGTGCCAGTAGGACGCCCCGAGGGGGCGCGGATGGCTACACCTTC	CASRTPRGGADGYTF
15	-	TRBV25-1	-	TRBJ2-7	TGTGCCAGCAGTGAATTCAGGGGGGATTTTTACGAGCAGTACTTC	CASSEFRGDFYEQYF
14	-	TRBV7-2	-	TRBJ1-3	TGTGCCAGCAGCTCACAGGGTTTTGGAAACACCATATATTTT	CASSSQGFGNTIYF
13	-	TRBV7-9	-	TRBJ1-4	TGTGCCAGCAGCTTGAATGGGAGGGAAAAACTGTTTTTT	CASSLNGREKLFF
13	-	TRBV5-4	-	TRBJ2-7	TGTGCCAGCAGTTGGGGACAAGACTACGAGCAGTACTTC	CASSWGQDYEQYF
13	-	TRBV30	TRBD1	TRBJ1-3	TGTGCCTGGGGACAGGCCAACGGAAACACCATATATTTT	CAWGQANGNTIYF
18	-	TRBV5-4	-	TRBJ1-2	TGTGCCAGCAGCTCACCGCTGGACAGTATAATAGCTAACTATGGCTACACCTTC	CASSSPLDSIIANYGYTF
13	-	TRBV18	TRBD1	TRBJ1-1	TGTGCCAGCTCAACGGGACAGTCCACTGAAGCTTTCTTT	CASSTGQSTEAFF
16	-	TRBV9	-	TRBJ1-4	TGTGCCAGCAACAGGTCTCGTAGTAAACTTAATGAAAAACTGTTTTTT	CASNRSRSKLNEKLFF
14	-	TRBV27	TRBD1	TRBJ2-1	TGTGCCAGCGCGAGACAGGGTGCAGACAATGAGCAGTTCTTC	CASARQGADNEQFF